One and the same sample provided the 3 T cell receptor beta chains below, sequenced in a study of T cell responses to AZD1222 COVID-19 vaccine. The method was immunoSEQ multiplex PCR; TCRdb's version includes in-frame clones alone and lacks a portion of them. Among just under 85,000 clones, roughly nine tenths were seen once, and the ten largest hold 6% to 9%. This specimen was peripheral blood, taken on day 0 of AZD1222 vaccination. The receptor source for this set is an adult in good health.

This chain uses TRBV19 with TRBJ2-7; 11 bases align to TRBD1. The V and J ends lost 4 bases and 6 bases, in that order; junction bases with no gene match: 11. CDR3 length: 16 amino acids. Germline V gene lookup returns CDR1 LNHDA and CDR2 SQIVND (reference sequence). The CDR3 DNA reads TGTGCCAGTAGTACCTACCTCGGACAGGGGGCGATCGAGCAGTACTTC. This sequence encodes CASSTYLGQGAIEQYF.

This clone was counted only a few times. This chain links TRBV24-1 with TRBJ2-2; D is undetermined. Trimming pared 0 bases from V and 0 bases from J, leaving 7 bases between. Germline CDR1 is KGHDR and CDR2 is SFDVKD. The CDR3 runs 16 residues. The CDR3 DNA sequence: TGTGCCACCAGTGATTTGGGTCTCACGAACACCGGGGAGCTGTTTTTT. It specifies CATSDLGLTNTGELFF.

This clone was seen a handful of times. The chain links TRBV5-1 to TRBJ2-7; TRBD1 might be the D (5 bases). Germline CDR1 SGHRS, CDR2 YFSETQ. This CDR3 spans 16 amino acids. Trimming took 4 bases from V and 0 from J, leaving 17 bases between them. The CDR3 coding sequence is TGCGCCAGCAGCCCATTTTCCAGGGCGAGCTCCTACGAGCAGTACTTC. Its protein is CASSPFSRASSYEQYF.